Below are 9 T cell receptor beta chains sequenced from a single sample in a study of read filtering for tumor transcriptome and immune sequencing. Molecular barcoded adaptors covering alpha/delta and beta/gamma chains were used on roughly 400 ng RNA. TCRdb processed the reads anew with MiXCR; each CDR3 protein has one entry. The sample has fewer than 45,000 distinct CDR3 sequences, over 10% seen once. Sequenced: a population of CD138-negative cells sorted from bone marrow. Every receptor here comes from a donor at least 40 years old with multiple myeloma.

This clonotype was detected once. The germline gene is not matched at one end of the junction; a read error may be the cause. CDR3 bases: TGTGCCAGCAGAGAAGGTTATTGGGTCAGGGGGAACTACGAGCAGTACTTC. Residues: CASREGYWVRGNYEQYF. The chain carries TRBV6-1 and TRBJ2-7; 7 bases line up with TRBD1. CDR1 and CDR2 (germline): MNHNS, SASEGT. The CDR3 spans 17 residues.

In its sample, this clonotype is medium-sized. The chain uses TRBV19 and TRBJ2-1, with 10 bases matching TRBD1. The J segment lost 7 bases and the V segment lost 3 bases, leaving 3 bases of the junction unmatched. Germline V gives CDR1 LNHDA, CDR2 SQIVND (reference sequence). The CDR3 has 14 residues. CDR3 protein: CASSIPGQGNEQFF. The CDR3 region has the DNA TGTGCCAGTAGTATCCCGGGACAGGGGAATGAGCAGTTCTTC.

This clonotype was observed many times. The rearrangement links TRBV29-1 to TRBJ2-4, with D unclear. Germline CDR1 SQVTM, CDR2 ANQGSEA. There are 13 residues in the CDR3. Trimming cost V 5 bases and J 0 bases, with 8 bases left between them. For the CDR3, the DNA is TGCAGCGTTCATACTCTAGCCAAAAACATTCAGTACTTC. It specifies CSVHTLAKNIQYF.

This clonotype was counted only a few times. This may stem from a read error, because a much larger clone lies one nucleotide away. The chain links TRBV7-3 to TRBJ2-3; D is perhaps TRBD2 (6 bases). CDR1 is SGHTA and CDR2 is FQGTGA in the germline V gene. This CDR3 spans 17 amino acids. The V end was cut by 2 bases, the J end by 4 bases, with 19 bases between. The CDR3 loop reads CASSLATGGPPADTQYF. The CDR3 region has the DNA TGTGCCAGCAGCTTAGCGACTGGAGGGCCCCCGGCAGATACGCAGTATTTT.

There are many counts of this clonotype. The chain couples TRBV29-1 to TRBJ2-5; weak D call: TRBD1 (6 bases). V dropped 3 bases and J dropped 3 bases, with 17 bases sitting between them. Germline V gene lookup returns CDR1 SQVTM and CDR2 ANQGSEA. CDR3 length equals 15 residues. The CDR3 is CSVDRGVYREETQYF. In DNA, the CDR3 is TGCAGCGTTGACAGAGGGGTCTACAGGGAAGAGACCCAGTACTTC. The complete variable domain, with remaining parts taken from reference TRBV29-1 and TRBJ2-5, reads SAVISQKPSRDICQRGTSLTIQCQVDSQVTMMFWYRQQPGQSLTLIATANQGSEATYESGFVIDKFPISRPNLTFSTLTVSNMSPEDSSIYLCSVDRGVYREETQYFGPGTRLLVL.

This clonotype appeared many times. The chain carries TRBV29-1 and TRBJ1-1; TRBD1 is a possible D gene (5 bases). Germline CDR1 and CDR2: SQVTM and ANQGSEA. V dropped 3 bases and J dropped 2 bases, with 7 bases sitting between them. This CDR3 has 12 amino acids. The CDR3 protein is CSVEDNNTEAFF. CDR3 DNA: TGCAGCGTTGAGGACAACAACACTGAAGCTTTCTTT.

This clonotype has ten or more counts. The chain joins TRBV12-3 or TRBV12-4 to TRBJ2-2; D is ambiguous. This CDR3 is 11 amino acids long. CDR3 coding DNA: TGTGCGTTTGGGAACACCGGGGAGCTGTTTTTT. This translates into CAFGNTGELFF.

This clonotype occurred many times. In DNA form, the CDR3 reads TGCAGTGCTAGGGGACAGGGAAACTACGAGCAGTACTTC. Its protein product is CSARGQGNYEQYF. The chain has TRBV20-1 and TRBJ2-7, with TRBD1 matching 9 bases. CDR3 length equals 13 residues. The J segment lost 3 bases and the V segment lost 3 bases, leaving 3 bases of the junction unmatched. The germline V gene encodes CDR1 DFQATT and CDR2 SNEGSKA (reference sequence).

CDR3: CSARDPGLADYEQYF. The CDR3 DNA reads as TGCAGTGCTAGAGATCCGGGACTAGCGGACTACGAGCAGTACTTC. The chain combines TRBV20-1 with TRBJ2-7, with 11 positions matching TRBD2. The V gene end was trimmed by 0 bases and the J gene end by 3 bases; junction bases not matched to a gene: 4. This CDR3 spans 15 amino acids. Germline CDR1 is DFQATT and CDR2 is SNEGSKA (reference sequence).